Each of the 21 T cell receptor beta chains below was sequenced from the same sample in a study of Graves' ophthalmopathy and Graves' hyperthyroidism. As the template, RNA transcripts were used to amplify TCR beta CDR3 regions. The library came from an HTBI-primed first-round RT-PCR and a second-round multiplex PCR. TCRdb analysed the multiplex PCR reads with MiXCR anew, one entry per CDR3 protein. This sample has under 350,000 distinct CDR3 sequences, with roughly 17% found just once. The sample comprised peripheral blood. These TCRs come from an adult man with Graves' ophthalmopathy.

At least ten counts were recorded for this clonotype. The CDR3 here is CSARDRGRYEQYF. The DNA for the CDR3 is TGCAGTGCTAGGGACAGAGGGAGATACGAGCAGTACTTC. The gene calls are TRBV20-1 and TRBJ2-7; possibly TRBD1 for D (6 bases). The germline CDR1 and CDR2 sequences are DFQATT and SNEGSKA (reference sequence). V lost 3 bases, J lost 4 bases, and 13 bases lay in between. This CDR3 is 13 amino acids long.

This clonotype was recorded many times. The chain carries TRBV30 and TRBJ1-2, with D possibly TRBD1 on 5 matching bases. This CDR3 is built from 13 residues. Deletions cut 1 base from V and 8 bases from J, with 14 bases between. Germline assignment: CDR1 GTSNPN and CDR2 SVGIG (reference sequence). The CDR3 here is CAWSEEGRYGYTF. The DNA of the CDR3 is TGTGCCTGGAGTGAAGAGGGGAGGTACGGCTACACCTTC.

Comment on this clonotype: Germline and junction disagree at one end, which may indicate a read error. The chain combines TRBV11-2 with TRBJ1-6, with TRBD1 as a possible D gene (6 bases). The CDR3 runs 16 residues. Germline V gene sequence: CDR1 SGHAT, CDR2 FQNNGV. The CDR3 loop reads CAGSPGGGGYNSPLHF. CDR3 coding DNA: TGTGCCGGCAGCCCCGGTGGAGGGGGTTATAATTCACCCCTCCACTTT.

The V call is TRBV9, the J call TRBJ2-2; 7 bases map to TRBD2. The CDR3 extends over 16 amino acids. V was clipped by 2 bases and J by 0 bases; unmatched bases: 4. Looked up from germline, CDR1 is SGDLS and CDR2 is YYNGEE. CDR3 region: CASSVQTSANTGELFF. The CDR3 nucleotides read TGTGCCAGCAGCGTCCAAACTAGCGCGAACACCGGGGAGCTGTTTTTT.

This clonotype was found many times. The gene calls are TRBV7-2 and TRBJ2-7, with a weak D call TRBD1 (5 bases). CDR1 is SGHTA, CDR2 FQGNSA, per germline. V gave up 2 bases and J gave up 1 base, with 12 bases separating them. This CDR3 comprises 15 residues. As DNA, the CDR3 is TGTGCCAGCAGCTTATCGCAGGGCAGATCCTACGAGCAGTACTTC. The encoded protein is CASSLSQGRSYEQYF.

There are a few counts of this clonotype. The CDR3 nucleotides read TGCGCCAGCAGCCAAGGACCGGGACCGGGGCGTACCGGGGAGCTGTTTTTT. The encoded protein is CASSQGPGPGRTGELFF. V and J are TRBV4-1 and TRBJ2-2, with D possibly called TRBD1 or TRBD2 (5 bases each). V was shortened by 1 base and J by 5 bases, with 17 bases between the two germline ends. The germline V gene encodes CDR1 MGHRA and CDR2 YSYEKL. The CDR3 is made up of 17 amino acids.

This clonotype was observed many times. V is TRBV5-5 and J is TRBJ2-4; 8 bases line up with TRBD1. CDR1 is SGHKS and CDR2 is YYEKEE in the germline V gene (reference sequence). CDR3 size: 13 residues. V gave up 3 bases and J gave up 6 bases; unmatched junction bases: 2. CDR3 coding DNA: TGTGCCAGCAGCTACGGACAGGGAAACATTCAGTACTTC. It codes for CASSYGQGNIQYF.

The sample holds many counts of this clonotype. The rearrangement joins TRBV2 to TRBJ1-2; no clear D gene. V lost 2 bases and J lost 1, with 17 bases in between. This CDR3 has 17 amino acids. CDR1 is SNHLY, CDR2 FYNNEI, per germline. The CDR3, as DNA: TGTGCCAGCAGTGAAAGGATGTTTCTTAGGGTTAACTATGGCTACACCTTC. This encodes CASSERMFLRVNYGYTF.

This clonotype was recorded at least ten times. Germline is not matched at one junction end, which may reflect a read error. This chain links TRBV28 with TRBJ1-1, with 7 nucleotides matching TRBD1. CDR3 length: 14 residues. CDR1 is MDHEN and CDR2 is SYDVKM in the germline V gene. The CDR3 is CASSLQGGNTGAFF. CDR3 sequence (DNA): TGTGCCAGCAGTTTACAGGGGGGGAACACTGGAGCTTTCTTT.

As concerns this clonotype: Possible read error: a much larger clone is one base away. V usage is TRBV4-2 and J usage is TRBJ2-7, with a tentative D call TRBD1 (6 bases). This CDR3 has 12 amino acids. Germline V gene data show CDR1 as LGHNA and CDR2 as YNFKEQ. CDR3: CVSSHRDEEQYF. The CDR3 coding sequence is TGTGTCAGCAGTCACAGGGATGAAGAGCAGTACTTC.

This clonotype showed up many times. Here the CDR3 DNA reads TGTGCCAGCAGTTTATCCCCCCGAGAGACCCAGTACTTC. It specifies CASSLSPRETQYF. The chain recombines TRBV27 with TRBJ2-5, with D uncertain. CDR1 is MNHEY and CDR2 is SMNVEV in the germline V gene (reference sequence). This CDR3 is built from 13 residues. V gave up 0 bases and J gave up 4 bases, with 6 bases separating them.

This clonotype was counted ten times or more. The J gene is TRBJ1-5, the V gene TRBV6-2 or TRBV6-3; 8 bases align to TRBD1. V was clipped by 2 bases and J by 7 bases; unmatched bases: 10. The V gene's germline CDR1 is MNHEY and CDR2 SVGEGT. The CDR3 runs 16 residues. The CDR3 DNA follows: TGTGCCAGCAGTTACCGCGGGGCAGGGGGCACGCAGCCCCAGCATTTT. It encodes CASSYRGAGGTQPQHF.

This clonotype was seen many times. V is TRBV6-5 and J is TRBJ2-2; no firm D call. Germline V gives CDR1 MNHEY, CDR2 SVGAGI. The length of the CDR3 is 13 residues. V was clipped by 6 bases and J by 3 bases, with 8 bases between them. The CDR3 sequence is CASRGVDTGELFF. CDR3 bases: TGTGCCAGCAGGGGTGTGGACACCGGGGAGCTGTTTTTT.

This clonotype has only a few counts. The CDR3 loop reads CSVELPGQETQYF. The CDR3 DNA reads TGCAGCGTTGAGCTTCCCGGACAAGAGACCCAGTACTTC. J is TRBJ2-5 and V is TRBV29-1; D is unresolved. V lost 3 bases and J lost 2, with 10 bases in between. CDR3 length: 13 residues. The germline CDR1 and CDR2 sequences are SQVTM and ANQGSEA.

There are many counts of this clonotype. The chain joins TRBV7-9 to TRBJ2-5; perhaps TRBD2 as D (6 bases). This CDR3 region has 14 residues. V shed 5 bases and J shed 4 bases, with 14 bases lying between them. In germline, CDR1 is SEHNR, CDR2 FQNEAQ (reference sequence). CDR3 protein: CASSLRAGRETQYF. The CDR3 DNA reads TGTGCCAGCAGCCTAAGGGCGGGGAGAGAGACCCAGTACTTC.

This clonotype was observed at least ten times. The V call is TRBV7-3, the J call TRBJ2-5; maybe TRBD1 (7 bases). V lost 3 bases and J 3 bases, leaving 11 bases between the germline ends. CDR3 length: 14 residues. Looked up from germline, CDR1 is SGHTA and CDR2 is FQGTGA. CDR3 in DNA: TGTGCCAGCAGCTTGCAGGGGGGAGAAGAGACCCAGTACTTC. Amino acids: CASSLQGGEETQYF.

Only one count was recorded for this clonotype. The V call is TRBV5-1, the J call TRBJ1-5; possibly TRBD1 for D (5 bases). The CDR3 covers 16 residues. CDR1 SGHRS and CDR2 YFSETQ come from the germline V gene. Trimming shortened V by 0 bases and J by 7 bases, and 17 bases separated the two germline ends. This CDR3 reads CASSLDGAGANQPQHF. As DNA, the CDR3 is TGCGCCAGCAGCTTGGATGGGGCCGGGGCGAACCAGCCCCAGCATTTT.

Many counts were recorded for this clonotype. This chain joins TRBV28 and TRBJ1-5; a weak D match, TRBD1 (6 bases). The germline CDR1 and CDR2 sequences are MDHEN and SYDVKM. V was shortened by 5 bases and J by 6 bases, with 14 bases between the two germline ends. This CDR3 region has 14 residues. The CDR3 nucleotides are TGTGCCAGCAGTAGGGGGGAGTGGAGTCAGCCCCAGCATTTT. Amino acids: CASSRGEWSQPQHF. Filled out from reference TRBV28 and TRBJ1-5, the complete variable domain reads DVKVTQSSRYLVKRTGEKVFLECVQDMDHENMFWYRQDPGLGLRLIYFSYDVKMKEKGDIPEGYSVSREKKERFSLILESASTNQTSMYLCASSRGEWSQPQHFGDGTRLSIL.

This clonotype was found many times. The V call is TRBV29-1, the J call TRBJ2-5; D is unresolved. The V and J ends lost 4 bases and 1 base respectively, with 16 bases between them. The CDR3 runs to 15 residues. CDR1 and CDR2 (germline): SQVTM, ANQGSEA. The CDR3 spells CSVVPFLGIQETQYF. CDR3 in DNA: TGCAGCGTTGTTCCTTTTCTGGGAATCCAAGAGACCCAGTACTTC.

This sequence joins TRBV7-8 and TRBJ1-5; D remains unclear. V shed 1 base and J shed 7 bases, with 14 bases lying between them. Germline V gives CDR1 SGHVS, CDR2 FQNEAQ. The CDR3 covers 15 residues. CDR3 coding DNA: TGTGCCAGCAGCTTAGGGTCGGGGTTGGGACAGCCCCAGCATTTT. This codes for CASSLGSGLGQPQHF.

This clonotype was counted ten times or more. This chain uses TRBV28 with TRBJ2-7, with 9 bases lining up with TRBD1. J was trimmed by 4 bases and V by 0 bases; bases with no gene match: 1. This CDR3 region has 14 residues. Per the germline V gene, CDR1 is MDHEN and CDR2 is SYDVKM. CDR3 sequence reads: CASSLWDRGYEQYF. The CDR3 nucleotides are TGTGCCAGCAGTTTATGGGACAGGGGTTACGAGCAGTACTTC.